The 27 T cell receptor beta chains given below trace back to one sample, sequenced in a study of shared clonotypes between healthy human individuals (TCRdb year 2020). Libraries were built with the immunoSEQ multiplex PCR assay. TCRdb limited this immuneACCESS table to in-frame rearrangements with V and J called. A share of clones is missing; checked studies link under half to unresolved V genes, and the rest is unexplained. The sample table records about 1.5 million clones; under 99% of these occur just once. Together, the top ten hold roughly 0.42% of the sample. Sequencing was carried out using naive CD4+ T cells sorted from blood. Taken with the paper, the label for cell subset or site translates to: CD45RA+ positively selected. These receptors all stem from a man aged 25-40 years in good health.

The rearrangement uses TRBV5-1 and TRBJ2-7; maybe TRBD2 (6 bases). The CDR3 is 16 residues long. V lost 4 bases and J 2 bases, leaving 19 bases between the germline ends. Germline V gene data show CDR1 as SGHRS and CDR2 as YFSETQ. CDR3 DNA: TGCGCCAGCAGCCCGGGACTTTCCCCATCCCCCTACGAGCAGTACTTC. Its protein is CASSPGLSPSPYEQYF.

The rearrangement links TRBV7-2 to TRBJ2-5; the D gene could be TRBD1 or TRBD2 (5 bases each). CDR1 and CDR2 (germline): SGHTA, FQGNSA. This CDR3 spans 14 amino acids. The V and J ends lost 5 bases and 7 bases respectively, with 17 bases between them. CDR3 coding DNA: TGTGCCAGCAGCAAACCGGGGCCCTCGGGGACCCAGTACTTC. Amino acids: CASSKPGPSGTQYF.

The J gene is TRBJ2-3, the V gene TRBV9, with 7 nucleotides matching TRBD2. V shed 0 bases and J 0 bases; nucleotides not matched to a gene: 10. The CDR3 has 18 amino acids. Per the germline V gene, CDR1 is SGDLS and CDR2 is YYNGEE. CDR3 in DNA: TGTGCCAGCAGCGTAGATTTGGCTAGCGGAACTAGCACAGATACGCAGTATTTT. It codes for CASSVDLASGTSTDTQYF. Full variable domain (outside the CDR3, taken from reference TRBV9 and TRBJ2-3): DSGVTQTPKHLITATGQRVTLRCSPRSGDLSVYWYQQSLDQGLQFLIQYYNGEERAKGNILERFSAQQFPDLHSELNLSSLELGDSALYFCASSVDLASGTSTDTQYFGPGTRLTVL.

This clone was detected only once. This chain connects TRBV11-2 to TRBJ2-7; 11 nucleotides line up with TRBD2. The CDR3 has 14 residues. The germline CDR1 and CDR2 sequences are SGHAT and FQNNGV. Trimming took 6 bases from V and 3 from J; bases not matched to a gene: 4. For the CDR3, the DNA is TGTGCCAGCAGGGGACTAGCGGCTAACTACGAGCAGTACTTC. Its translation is CASRGLAANYEQYF. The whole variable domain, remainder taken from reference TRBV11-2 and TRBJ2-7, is EAGVAQSPRYKIIEKRQSVAFWCNPISGHATLYWYQQILGQGPKLLIQFQNNGVVDDSQLPKDRFSAERLKGVDSTLKIQPAKLEDSAVYLCASRGLAANYEQYFGPGTRLTVT.

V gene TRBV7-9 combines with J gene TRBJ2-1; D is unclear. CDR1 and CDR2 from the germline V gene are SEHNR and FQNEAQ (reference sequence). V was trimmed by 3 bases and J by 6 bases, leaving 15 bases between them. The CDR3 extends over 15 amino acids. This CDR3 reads CASSFKEKAGNEQFF. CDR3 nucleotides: TGTGCCAGCAGCTTCAAGGAAAAGGCCGGCAATGAGCAGTTCTTC.

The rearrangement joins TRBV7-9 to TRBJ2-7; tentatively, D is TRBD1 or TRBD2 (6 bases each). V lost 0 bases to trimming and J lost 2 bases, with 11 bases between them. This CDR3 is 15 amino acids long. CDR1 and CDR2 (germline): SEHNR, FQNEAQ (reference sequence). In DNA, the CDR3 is TGTGCCAGCAGCTTAGCAACGGGGGCGACCTACGAGCAGTACTTC. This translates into CASSLATGATYEQYF.

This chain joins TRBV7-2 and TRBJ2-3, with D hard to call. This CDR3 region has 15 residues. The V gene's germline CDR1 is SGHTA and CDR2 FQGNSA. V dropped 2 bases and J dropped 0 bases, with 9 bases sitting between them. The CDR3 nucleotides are TGTGCCAGCAGCTTACGGCGGCTGAGCACAGATACGCAGTATTTT. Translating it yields CASSLRRLSTDTQYF. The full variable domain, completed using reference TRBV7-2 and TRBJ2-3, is GAGVSQSPSNKVTEKGKDVELRCDPISGHTALYWYRQSLGQGLEFLIYFQGNSAPDKSGLPSDRFSAERTGGSVSTLTIQRTQQEDSAVYLCASSLRRLSTDTQYFGPGTRLTVL.

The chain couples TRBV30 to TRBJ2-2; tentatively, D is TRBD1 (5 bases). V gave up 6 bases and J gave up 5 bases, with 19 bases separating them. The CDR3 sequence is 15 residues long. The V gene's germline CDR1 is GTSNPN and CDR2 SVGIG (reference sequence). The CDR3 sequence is CACKTEGLTTGELFF. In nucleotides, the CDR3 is TGTGCCTGCAAGACAGAAGGCCTAACTACCGGGGAGCTGTTTTTT.

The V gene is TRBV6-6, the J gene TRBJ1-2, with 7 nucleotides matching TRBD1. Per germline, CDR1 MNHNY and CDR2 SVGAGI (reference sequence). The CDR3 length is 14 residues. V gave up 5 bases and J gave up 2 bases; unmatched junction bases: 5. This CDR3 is CASSGRDRNYGYTF. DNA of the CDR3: TGTGCCAGCAGTGGCCGGGACAGAAACTATGGCTACACCTTC.

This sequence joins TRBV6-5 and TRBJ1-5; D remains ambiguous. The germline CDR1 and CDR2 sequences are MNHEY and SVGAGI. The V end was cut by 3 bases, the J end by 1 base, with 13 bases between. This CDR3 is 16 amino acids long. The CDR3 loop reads CASSYRPSGSNQPQHF. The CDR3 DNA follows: TGTGCCAGCAGTTATCGCCCCTCCGGGAGCAATCAGCCCCAGCATTTT.

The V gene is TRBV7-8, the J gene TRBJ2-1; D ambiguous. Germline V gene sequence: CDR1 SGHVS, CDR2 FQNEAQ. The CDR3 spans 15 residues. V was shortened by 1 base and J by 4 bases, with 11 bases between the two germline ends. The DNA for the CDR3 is TGTGCCAGCAGCTTAGGGACCATGGGGTACAATGAGCAGTTCTTC. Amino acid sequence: CASSLGTMGYNEQFF.

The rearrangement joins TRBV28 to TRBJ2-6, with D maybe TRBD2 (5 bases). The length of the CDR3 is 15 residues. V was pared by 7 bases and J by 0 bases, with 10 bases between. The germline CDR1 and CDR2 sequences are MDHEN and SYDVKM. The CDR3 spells CASNKSGSGANVLTF. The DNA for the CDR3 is TGTGCCAGCAATAAAAGCGGCTCTGGGGCCAACGTCCTGACTTTC.

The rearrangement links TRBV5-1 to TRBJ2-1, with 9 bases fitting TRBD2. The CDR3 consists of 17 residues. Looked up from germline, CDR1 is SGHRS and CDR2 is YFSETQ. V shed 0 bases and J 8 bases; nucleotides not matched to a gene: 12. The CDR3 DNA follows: TGCGCCAGCAGCTTGGGATTGGTAGCGGGAGTTTTAGATGAGCAGTTCTTC. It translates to CASSLGLVAGVLDEQFF.

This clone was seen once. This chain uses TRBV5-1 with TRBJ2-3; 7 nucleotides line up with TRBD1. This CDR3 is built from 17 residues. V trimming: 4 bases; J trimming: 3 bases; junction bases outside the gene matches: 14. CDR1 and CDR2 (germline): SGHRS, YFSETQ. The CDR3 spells CASSQNTQGSLTDTQYF. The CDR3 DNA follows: TGCGCCAGCAGCCAGAATACACAGGGGTCCTTAACAGATACGCAGTATTTT.

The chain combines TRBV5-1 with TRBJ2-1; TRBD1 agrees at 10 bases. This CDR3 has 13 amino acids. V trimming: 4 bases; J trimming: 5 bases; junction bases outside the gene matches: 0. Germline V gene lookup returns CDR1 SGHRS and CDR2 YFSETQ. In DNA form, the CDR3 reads TGCGCCAGCAGCGGGACAGGGGACAATGAGCAGTTCTTC. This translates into CASSGTGDNEQFF.

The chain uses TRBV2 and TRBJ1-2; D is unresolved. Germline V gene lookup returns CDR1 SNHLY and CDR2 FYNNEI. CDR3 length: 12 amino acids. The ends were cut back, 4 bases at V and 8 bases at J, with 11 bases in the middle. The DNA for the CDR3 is TGTGCCAGCAGTGGGGTCAGGCTCGGCTACACCTTC. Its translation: CASSGVRLGYTF.

The CDR3 DNA is TGTGCCAGCCTACGGGGGGACACTGAAGCTTTCTTT. Protein: CASLRGDTEAFF. The chain is built from TRBV2 and TRBJ1-1, with D possibly matching TRBD1 (5 bases). Germline V gene lookup returns CDR1 SNHLY and CDR2 FYNNEI. V was clipped by 8 bases and J by 3 bases, with 10 bases between them. This CDR3 has 12 amino acids.

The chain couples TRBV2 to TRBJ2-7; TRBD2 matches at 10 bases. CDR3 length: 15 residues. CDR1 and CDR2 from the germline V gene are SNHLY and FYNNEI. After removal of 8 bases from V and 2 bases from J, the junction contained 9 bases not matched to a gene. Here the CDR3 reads CASHRLAGQTYEQYF. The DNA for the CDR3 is TGTGCCAGCCACCGACTAGCGGGCCAGACCTACGAGCAGTACTTC.

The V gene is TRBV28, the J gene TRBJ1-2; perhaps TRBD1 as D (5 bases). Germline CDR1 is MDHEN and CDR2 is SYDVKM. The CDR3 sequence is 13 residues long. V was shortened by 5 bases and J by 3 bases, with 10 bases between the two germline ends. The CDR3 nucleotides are TGTGCCAGCAGTCCCTACAGGTACTATGGCTACACCTTC. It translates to CASSPYRYYGYTF.

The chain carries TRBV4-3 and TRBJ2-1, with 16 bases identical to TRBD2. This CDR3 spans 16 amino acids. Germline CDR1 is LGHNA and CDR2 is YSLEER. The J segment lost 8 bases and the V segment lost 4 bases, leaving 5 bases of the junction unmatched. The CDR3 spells CASSLWGTSGRDEQFF. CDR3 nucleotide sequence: TGCGCCAGCAGCCTCTGGGGGACTAGCGGGAGGGATGAGCAGTTCTTC.

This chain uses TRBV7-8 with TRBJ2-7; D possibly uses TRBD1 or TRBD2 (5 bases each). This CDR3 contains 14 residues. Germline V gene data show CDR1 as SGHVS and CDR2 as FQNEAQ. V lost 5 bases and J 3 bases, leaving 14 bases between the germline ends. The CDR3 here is CASSQAGASYEQYF. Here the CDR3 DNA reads TGTGCCAGCAGCCAAGCCGGGGCCAGCTACGAGCAGTACTTC.

Here the CDR3 reads CASSPGTGAHRGLREKLFF. Written as DNA, the CDR3 is TGCGCCAGCAGCCCTGGTACGGGAGCCCACAGGGGGCTACGTGAAAAACTGTTTTTT. This chain uses TRBV5-1 with TRBJ1-4, with TRBD1 identical over 9 bases. With V trimmed by 4 bases and J by 7 bases, 20 bases remained unmatched. Germline CDR1 and CDR2: SGHRS and YFSETQ. The CDR3 has 19 amino acids.

CDR3 in DNA: TGTGCCAGCGCAACCGGGACAGGGCGAGAGACCCAGTACTTC. This encodes CASATGTGRETQYF. The chain couples TRBV2 to TRBJ2-5, with 9 positions matching TRBD1. V gave up 8 bases and J gave up 4 bases; unmatched junction bases: 8. The germline V gene has CDR1 SNHLY and CDR2 FYNNEI. The length of the CDR3 is 14 residues.

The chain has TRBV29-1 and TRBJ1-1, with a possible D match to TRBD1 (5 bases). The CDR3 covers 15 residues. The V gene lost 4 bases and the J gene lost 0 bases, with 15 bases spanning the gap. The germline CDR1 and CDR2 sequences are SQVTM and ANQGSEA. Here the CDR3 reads CSVGVTENMNTEAFF. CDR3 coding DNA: TGCAGCGTTGGTGTGACAGAGAACATGAACACTGAAGCTTTCTTT. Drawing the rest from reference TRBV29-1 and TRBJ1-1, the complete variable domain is SAVISQKPSRDICQRGTSLTIQCQVDSQVTMMFWYRQQPGQSLTLIATANQGSEATYESGFVIDKFPISRPNLTFSTLTVSNMSPEDSSIYLCSVGVTENMNTEAFFGQGTRLTVV.

In nucleotides, the CDR3 is TGTGCCAGCAGTGAATGGGGAACCTCCACCGGGGAGCTGTTTTTT. This codes for CASSEWGTSTGELFF. This sequence joins TRBV2 and TRBJ2-2; no definite D call. Germline CDR1 SNHLY, CDR2 FYNNEI. The V and J ends lost 2 bases and 4 bases respectively, with 11 bases between them. The CDR3 is made up of 15 amino acids. Filled out from reference TRBV2 and TRBJ2-2, the complete variable domain reads EPEVTQTPSHQVTQMGQEVILRCVPISNHLYFYWYRQILGQKVEFLVSFYNNEISEKSEIFDDQFSVERPDGSNFTLKIRSTKLEDSAMYFCASSEWGTSTGELFFGEGSRLTVL.

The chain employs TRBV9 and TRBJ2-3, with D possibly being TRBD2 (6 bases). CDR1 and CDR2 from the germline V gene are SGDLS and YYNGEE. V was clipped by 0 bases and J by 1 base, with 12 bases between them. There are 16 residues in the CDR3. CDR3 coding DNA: TGTGCCAGCAGCGTAGGAGCGGGTGAGGGCACAGATACGCAGTATTTT. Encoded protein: CASSVGAGEGTDTQYF.

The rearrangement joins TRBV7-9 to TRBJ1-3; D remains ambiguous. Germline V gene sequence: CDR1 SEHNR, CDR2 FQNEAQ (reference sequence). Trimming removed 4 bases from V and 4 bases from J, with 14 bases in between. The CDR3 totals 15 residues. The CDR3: CASSSLGSSGNTIYF. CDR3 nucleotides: TGTGCCAGCAGCTCCCTTGGGAGTTCCGGAAACACCATATATTTT.